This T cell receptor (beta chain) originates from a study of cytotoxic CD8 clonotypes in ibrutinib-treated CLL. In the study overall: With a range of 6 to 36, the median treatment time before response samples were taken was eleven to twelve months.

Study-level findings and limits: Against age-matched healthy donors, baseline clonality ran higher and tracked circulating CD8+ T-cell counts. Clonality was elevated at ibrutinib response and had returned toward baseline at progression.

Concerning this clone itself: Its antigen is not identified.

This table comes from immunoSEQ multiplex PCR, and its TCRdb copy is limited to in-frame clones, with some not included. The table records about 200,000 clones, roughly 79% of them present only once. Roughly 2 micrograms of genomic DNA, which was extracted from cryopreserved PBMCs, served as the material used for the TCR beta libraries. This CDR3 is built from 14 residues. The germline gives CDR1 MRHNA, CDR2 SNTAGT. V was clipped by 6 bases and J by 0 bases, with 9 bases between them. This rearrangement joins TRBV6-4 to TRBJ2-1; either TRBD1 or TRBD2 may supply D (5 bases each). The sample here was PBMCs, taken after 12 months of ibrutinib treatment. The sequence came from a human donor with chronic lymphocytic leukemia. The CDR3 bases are TGTGCCAGCAGACGGGACCCCTCCTACAATGAGCAGTTCTTC. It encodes CASRRDPSYNEQFF.